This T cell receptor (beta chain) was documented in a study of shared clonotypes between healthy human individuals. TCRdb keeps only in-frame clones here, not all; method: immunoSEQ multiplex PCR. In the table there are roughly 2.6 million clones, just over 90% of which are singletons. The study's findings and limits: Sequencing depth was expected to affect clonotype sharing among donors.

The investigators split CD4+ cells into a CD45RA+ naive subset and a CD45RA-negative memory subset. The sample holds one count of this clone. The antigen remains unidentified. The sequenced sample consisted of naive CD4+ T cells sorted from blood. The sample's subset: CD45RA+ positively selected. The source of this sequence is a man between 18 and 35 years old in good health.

Here the CDR3 reads CASSETPGTSINEQFF. DNA for the CDR3: TGCGCCAGCAGCGAAACTCCGGGGACTAGCATCAATGAGCAGTTCTTC. The chain is built from TRBV5-1 and TRBJ2-1; TRBD2 agrees at 9 bases. V shed 4 bases and J 6 bases; nucleotides not matched to a gene: 11. Germline V gene sequence: CDR1 SGHRS, CDR2 YFSETQ. This CDR3 has 16 residues.